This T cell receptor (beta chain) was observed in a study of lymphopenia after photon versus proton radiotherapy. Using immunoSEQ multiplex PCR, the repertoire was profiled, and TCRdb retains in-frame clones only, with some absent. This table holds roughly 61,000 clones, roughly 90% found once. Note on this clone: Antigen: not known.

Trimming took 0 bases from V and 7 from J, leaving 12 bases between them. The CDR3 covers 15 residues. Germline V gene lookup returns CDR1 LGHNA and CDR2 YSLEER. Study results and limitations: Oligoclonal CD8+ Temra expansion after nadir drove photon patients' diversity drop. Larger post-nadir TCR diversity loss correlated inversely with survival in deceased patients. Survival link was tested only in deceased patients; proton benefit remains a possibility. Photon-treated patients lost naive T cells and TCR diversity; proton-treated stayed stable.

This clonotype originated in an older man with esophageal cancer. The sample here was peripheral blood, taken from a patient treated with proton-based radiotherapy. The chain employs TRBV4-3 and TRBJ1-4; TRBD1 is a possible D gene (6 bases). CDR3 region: CASSQEGGLVEKLFF. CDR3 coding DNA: TGCGCCAGCAGCCAAGAGGGGGGGCTTGTTGAAAAACTGTTTTTT.